A single sample gave rise to the 27 T cell receptor beta chains below, sequenced in a study (dated by TCRdb to 2016 to 2018). Receptors were amplified or captured by RT-PCR. The instrument was an Illumina MiSeq. TCRdb itself trimmed the public reads at Q25 with fastp, ran MiXCR and retained productive beta chains. A single entry per CDR3 protein holds the most common genes and DNA from its merged rows. The sample contains hundreds of thousands of distinct CDR3 sequences, approximately 15% of them found a single time. The ten largest clones represent 3.6% of the sample. Sequenced input: memory CD4+ T cells from blood. The receptors stem from a female donor in good health, serving as a healthy control.

The genes are TRBV5-5 and TRBJ2-1; D may be TRBD1 (6 bases). Trimming removed 0 bases from V and 7 bases from J, with 17 bases in between. The CDR3 runs 16 residues. The V gene's germline CDR1 is SGHKS and CDR2 YYEKEE (reference sequence). The CDR3, as DNA: TGTGCCAGCAGCTTGGCTCCTACAGGGTCATGGAATGAGCAGTTCTTC. It specifies CASSLAPTGSWNEQFF.

This clonotype was picked up a small number of times. The chain combines TRBV5-1 with TRBJ2-1; D is possibly TRBD1 or TRBD2 (5 bases each). The germline V and J ends were trimmed by 0 bases and 0 bases, with 7 bases remaining between them. The CDR3 spans 15 residues. CDR1 and CDR2 from the germline V gene are SGHRS and YFSETQ. CDR3 nucleotides: TGCGCCAGCAGCTTGGACGGGGCCTCCTACAATGAGCAGTTCTTC. The encoded protein is CASSLDGASYNEQFF.

In its sample, this clonotype was seen many times. This chain links TRBV4-1 with TRBJ1-2; tentative D call: TRBD1 (6 bases). The length of the CDR3 is 15 residues. With 5 bases removed from V and 1 base from J, the gap between germline ends came to 14 bases. Germline V CDR1 and CDR2: MGHRA, YSYEKL. Here the CDR3 reads CASSTGQKNNYGYTF. The CDR3 DNA reads as TGCGCCAGCAGCACCGGACAGAAGAATAACTATGGCTACACCTTC.

This clonotype was detected a few times. The genes are TRBV11-2 and TRBJ2-7, with D possibly TRBD2 on 6 matching bases. The germline V gene has CDR1 SGHAT and CDR2 FQNNGV. The CDR3 length is 16 residues. V lost 3 bases to trimming and J lost 0 bases, with 15 bases between them. CDR3 nucleotide sequence: TGTGCCAGCAGCTTGAGCACTAGCTTCGACTCCTACGAGCAGTACTTC. As protein: CASSLSTSFDSYEQYF.

There are a few counts of this clonotype. The V and J genes are TRBV4-3 and TRBJ1-1; D gene uncertain. There are 14 residues in the CDR3. The V and J ends lost 5 bases and 5 bases respectively, with 15 bases between them. CDR1 is LGHNA, CDR2 YSLEER, per germline. CDR3 in amino acids: CASSFRGAGTEAFF. DNA of the CDR3: TGCGCCAGCAGCTTCCGGGGAGCCGGGACTGAAGCTTTCTTT.

The rearrangement uses TRBV20-1 and TRBJ1-4, with D tentatively TRBD1 (5 bases). V was shortened by 0 bases and J by 8 bases, with 13 bases between the two germline ends. This CDR3 is built from 14 residues. Per germline, CDR1 DFQATT and CDR2 SNEGSKA (reference sequence). CDR3 protein: CSARDLQGYEKLFF. The DNA for the CDR3 is TGCAGTGCTAGAGATCTCCAGGGATACGAAAAACTGTTTTTT.

This clonotype occurred many times. This rearrangement joins TRBV10-3 to TRBJ2-1, with D possibly being TRBD1 (5 bases). Germline CDR1 reads ENHRY; CDR2 reads SYGVKD. Deletions cut 9 bases from V and 7 bases from J, with 13 bases between. The CDR3 sequence is 12 residues long. The CDR3 sequence is CAIQGSWNEQFF. The CDR3 nucleotides are TGTGCCATTCAGGGATCCTGGAATGAGCAGTTCTTC.

The rearrangement uses TRBV27 and TRBJ1-1; D is undetermined. From germline, CDR1 is MNHEY and CDR2 SMNVEV (reference sequence). Trimming stripped 6 bases from V and 1 base from J, with 15 bases between. The CDR3 is 15 amino acids. The CDR3 reads CASSSSWMENTEAFF. The CDR3 bases are TGTGCCAGCAGCTCTTCCTGGATGGAGAACACTGAAGCTTTCTTT.

The chain recombines TRBV29-1 with TRBJ2-7; D might be TRBD1 (6 bases). This CDR3 contains 15 residues. CDR1 is SQVTM, CDR2 ANQGSEA, per germline. The V end was cut by 4 bases, the J end by 7 bases, with 23 bases between. In DNA form, the CDR3 reads TGCAGCGTTGCAAGGTTTAGTCAGGGGCCGGGGGAGCAGTACTTC. It yields the protein CSVARFSQGPGEQYF.

The chain is built from TRBV12-3 or TRBV12-4 and TRBJ1-4, with D uncertain. V lost 6 bases and J 3 bases, leaving 8 bases between the germline ends. The CDR3 covers 13 residues. In DNA, the CDR3 is TGTGCCAGCAGGGGCTCCCCTAATGAAAAACTGTTTTTT. Its translation is CASRGSPNEKLFF.

The chain has TRBV28 and TRBJ2-5; 7 nucleotides line up with TRBD1. CDR1 and CDR2 from the germline V gene are MDHEN and SYDVKM. Unmatched junction bases numbered 8, after V lost 8 bases and J lost 5 bases. This CDR3 region has 13 residues. The CDR3 sequence is CASLGRGWETQYF. In nucleotides, the CDR3 is TGTGCCAGCCTAGGCAGGGGGTGGGAGACCCAGTACTTC.

This clonotype was counted at least ten times. CDR3 protein: CASSYGGLAGSRTDTQYF. Written as DNA, the CDR3 is TGTGCCAGCAGTTACGGGGGACTAGCGGGTTCCCGCACAGATACGCAGTATTTT. The chain carries TRBV6-6 and TRBJ2-3; 12 bases are shared with TRBD2. J lost 1 base, V lost 2 bases, and 7 bases had no gene match. CDR3 length: 18 amino acids. CDR1 is MNHNY, CDR2 SVGAGI, per germline (reference sequence).

This chain links TRBV7-2 with TRBJ1-2; 7 positions agree with TRBD1. CDR1 and CDR2 from the germline V gene are SGHTA and FQGNSA. The CDR3 spans 14 residues. The V gene end was trimmed by 7 bases and the J gene end by 4 bases; junction bases not matched to a gene: 9. The CDR3 nucleotides read TGTGCCAGCAACAAGGACAGGACGGCCTATGGCTACACCTTC. The encoded protein is CASNKDRTAYGYTF. Using reference TRBV7-2 and TRBJ1-2 for the parts outside the CDR3, the full variable domain is GAGVSQSPSNKVTEKGKDVELRCDPISGHTALYWYRQSLGQGLEFLIYFQGNSAPDKSGLPSDRFSAERTGGSVSTLTIQRTQQEDSAVYLCASNKDRTAYGYTFGSGTRLTVV.

This clonotype was seen a few times. This chain joins TRBV12-3 or TRBV12-4 and TRBJ2-4, with TRBD1 matching 7 bases. This CDR3 spans 16 amino acids. The junction had 13 bases not matched to a gene; V was cut back by 5 bases and J by 6 bases. The CDR3: CASSTRTGSPGNIQYF. As DNA, the CDR3 is TGTGCCAGCAGTACCCGGACAGGATCCCCGGGAAACATTCAGTACTTC.

The V and J genes are TRBV20-1 and TRBJ1-1, with D unresolved. This CDR3 contains 9 residues. CDR1 and CDR2 (germline): DFQATT, SNEGSKA (reference sequence). Trimming removed 6 bases from V and 13 bases from J, with 12 bases in between. The CDR3 DNA reads as TGCAGTGCGCGACACAGCCTTTTCTTT. Translation: CSARHSLFF.

This clonotype has a count of ten or more. This sequence joins TRBV27 and TRBJ2-1, with TRBD1 as a possible D gene (6 bases). The CDR3 runs 14 residues. Trimming took 6 bases from V and 8 from J, leaving 17 bases between them. Germline-derived CDR1 and CDR2 are MNHEY and SMNVEV (reference sequence). This chain's CDR3 is CASRDSSAVDEQFF. The DNA of the CDR3 is TGTGCCAGCAGGGACAGCTCGGCAGTCGATGAGCAGTTCTTC.

In this sample, this clonotype turned up many times. The rearrangement uses TRBV25-1 and TRBJ2-5; D gene ambiguous. CDR1 and CDR2 (germline): MGHDK, SYGVNS. The CDR3 runs to 12 residues. Trimming left V 2 bases short and J 7 bases short, with 8 bases between. CDR3 DNA: TGTGCCAGCAGTGAAACCGCTCGGACCCAGTACTTC. Protein: CASSETARTQYF.

This clonotype has at least ten counts. The DNA for the CDR3 is TGCAGCGTTGCTGATCACAGGGGCGAGCAGTACTTC. It specifies CSVADHRGEQYF. The rearrangement joins TRBV29-1 to TRBJ2-7; 7 nucleotides line up with TRBD1. With 4 bases clipped from V and 6 bases from J, the junction kept 6 bases outside the gene matches. This CDR3 contains 12 residues. CDR1 is SQVTM, CDR2 ANQGSEA, per germline.

As concerns this clonotype: This may be a read error, as it is one base from a much larger clone. The CDR3 here is CASSQGQGASKQYF. In DNA, the CDR3 is TGCGCCAGCAGCCAGGGACAGGGGGCGTCCAAGCAGTACTTC. The V call is TRBV5-1, the J call TRBJ2-7, with 12 bases aligning to TRBD1. The CDR3 is 14 amino acids. The V and J ends lost 4 bases and 8 bases, in that order; junction bases with no gene match: 7. Germline CDR1 is SGHRS and CDR2 is YFSETQ.

This chain links TRBV9 with TRBJ2-2; maybe TRBD2 (5 bases). Germline-derived CDR1 and CDR2 are SGDLS and YYNGEE. V was shortened by 3 bases and J by 4 bases, with 10 bases between the two germline ends. The CDR3 consists of 14 residues. CDR3 nucleotide sequence: TGTGCCAGCAGCGAGACTACTTCCACCGGGGAGCTGTTTTTT. Protein: CASSETTSTGELFF.

The J gene is TRBJ2-3, the V gene TRBV10-3, with a possible D match to TRBD1 (6 bases). V was pared by 2 bases and J by 3 bases, with 15 bases between. Germline-derived CDR1 and CDR2 are ENHRY and SYGVKD. The CDR3 sequence is 16 residues long. Here the CDR3 reads CAISEEAVGQTDTQYF. The CDR3 DNA reads TGTGCCATCAGTGAGGAGGCGGTGGGACAAACAGATACGCAGTATTTT.

This clonotype came up a few times. The DNA for the CDR3 is TGTGCCAGCAGCTCTAGGGGAATAAACTATGGCTACACCTTC. Its protein is CASSSRGINYGYTF. The V gene is TRBV7-9, the J gene TRBJ1-2; maybe TRBD1 (5 bases). V lost 4 bases, J lost 2 bases, and 11 bases lay in between. Per germline, CDR1 SEHNR and CDR2 FQNEAQ (reference sequence). CDR3 length equals 14 residues. The entire variable domain, with the rest obtained from reference TRBV7-9 and TRBJ1-2, is as follows: DTGVSQNPRHKITKRGQNVTFRCDPISEHNRLYWYRQTLGQGPEFLTYFQNEAQLEKSRLLSDRFSAERPKGSFSTLEIQRTEQGDSAMYLCASSSRGINYGYTFGSGTRLTVV.

V is TRBV20-1 and J is TRBJ1-6; TRBD1 might be the D (5 bases). This CDR3 comprises 13 residues. Trimming left V 1 base short and J 10 bases short, with 11 bases between. Per germline, CDR1 DFQATT and CDR2 SNEGSKA (reference sequence). The CDR3: CSARGAGNSPLHF. The CDR3 region has the DNA TGCAGTGCTAGAGGAGCAGGGAACTCACCCCTCCACTTT.

This clonotype was seen many times. The V call is TRBV20-1, the J call TRBJ1-3; a possible D gene is TRBD1 (5 bases). This CDR3 spans 15 amino acids. Trimming removed 3 bases from V and 0 bases from J, with 12 bases in between. From germline, CDR1 is DFQATT and CDR2 SNEGSKA (reference sequence). As DNA, the CDR3 is TGCAGTGCTAGCGTGGGGCCGCACTCTGGAAACACCATATATTTT. This encodes CSASVGPHSGNTIYF.

The chain recombines TRBV3-1 with TRBJ1-3, with TRBD1 matching over 9 bases. Germline lookup yields CDR1 LGHDT and CDR2 YNNKEL (reference sequence). The trim removed 4 bases at V and 0 bases at J, leaving 4 bases unmatched. This CDR3 comprises 16 residues. DNA of the CDR3: TGTGCCAGCAGCCCGACAGGGGGTGACTCTGGAAACACCATATATTTT. Protein sequence: CASSPTGGDSGNTIYF. Complete variable domain (other parts from reference TRBV3-1 and TRBJ1-3): DTAVSQTPKYLVTQMGNDKSIKCEQNLGHDTMYWYKQDSKKFLKIMFSYNNKELIINETVPNRFSPKSPDKAHLNLHINSLELGDSAVYFCASSPTGGDSGNTIYFGEGSWLTVV.

In its sample, this clonotype was seen many times. V gene TRBV7-6 combines with J gene TRBJ2-1, with D unresolved. Germline assignment: CDR1 SGHVS and CDR2 FNYEAQ. The CDR3 runs 14 residues. Trimming took 1 base from V and 7 from J, leaving 11 bases between them. The DNA for the CDR3 is TGTGCCAGCAGCTTAGGGTGGTTAGGGAATGAGCAGTTCTTC. Its translation is CASSLGWLGNEQFF.

This clonotype was recorded many times. The chain carries TRBV12-3 or TRBV12-4 and TRBJ2-5, with 8 bases aligning to TRBD1. V lost 3 bases, J lost 5 bases, and 5 bases stayed unmatched. The CDR3 is made up of 14 amino acids. This chain's CDR3 is CASSLGQDLETQYF. In nucleotides, the CDR3 is TGTGCCAGCAGTTTGGGACAGGACCTTGAGACCCAGTACTTC.